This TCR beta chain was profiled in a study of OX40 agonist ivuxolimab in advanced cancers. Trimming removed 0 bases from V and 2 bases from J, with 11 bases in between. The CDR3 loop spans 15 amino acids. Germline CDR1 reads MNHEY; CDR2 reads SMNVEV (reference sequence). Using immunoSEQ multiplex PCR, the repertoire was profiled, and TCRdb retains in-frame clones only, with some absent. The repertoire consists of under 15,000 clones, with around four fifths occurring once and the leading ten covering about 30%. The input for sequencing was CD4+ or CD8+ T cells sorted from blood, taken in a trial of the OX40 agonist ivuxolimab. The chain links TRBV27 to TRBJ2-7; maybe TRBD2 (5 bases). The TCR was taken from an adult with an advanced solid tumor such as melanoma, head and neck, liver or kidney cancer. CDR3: CASSLSIGRTYEQYF. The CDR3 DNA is TGTGCCAGCAGTTTATCGATAGGGAGAACCTACGAGCAGTACTTC.